A single sample is the source of the 32 T cell receptor beta chains below, sequenced in a study of T cells in Graves' hyperthyroidism and ophthalmopathy. Template material for amplifying TCR beta CDR3 regions consisted of RNA transcripts. First-round RT-PCR with HTBI primers amplified the TCR CDR3 region. TCRdb re-called the multiplex PCR reads through MiXCR, storing one row per CDR3 protein. The repertoire holds a few hundred thousand distinct CDR3 sequences, with about 15% as singletons. Sequenced material: blood. These receptors came from a woman aged 30 to 39 with Graves' ophthalmopathy.

In this sample, this clonotype turned up many times. This chain uses TRBV5-1 with TRBJ2-5; the D gene is possibly TRBD2 (6 bases). From germline, CDR1 is SGHRS and CDR2 YFSETQ. The CDR3 covers 13 residues. V was pared by 2 bases and J by 7 bases, with 12 bases between. The DNA of the CDR3 is TGCGCCAGCAGCTTAAAGGAGGGTTCGACCCAGTACTTC. Its translation: CASSLKEGSTQYF.

This clonotype showed up many times. The genes are TRBV16 and TRBJ2-3, with a tentative D call TRBD1 (6 bases). Germline-derived CDR1 and CDR2 are KGHSY and FQNENV. The CDR3 runs to 16 residues. Trimming took 4 bases from V and 0 from J, leaving 14 bases between them. The CDR3 DNA sequence: TGTGCCAGCAGCCGATATGGCAGGGGAAGCACAGATACGCAGTATTTT. Translation: CASSRYGRGSTDTQYF.

This clonotype was detected many times. This sequence joins TRBV28 and TRBJ1-5; 8 nucleotides agree with TRBD1. Germline V gives CDR1 MDHEN, CDR2 SYDVKM. The CDR3 covers 14 residues. J was trimmed by 6 bases and V by 5 bases; bases with no gene match: 6. In DNA form, the CDR3 reads TGTGCCAGCAGTCGGGCAGGGGGCGGTCAGCCCCAGCATTTT. This encodes CASSRAGGGQPQHF.

In its sample, this clonotype was seen a few times. This sequence joins TRBV20-1 and TRBJ2-1, with unresolved D. The V end was cut by 5 bases, the J end by 6 bases, with 5 bases between. This CDR3 spans 10 amino acids. The germline gives CDR1 DFQATT, CDR2 SNEGSKA (reference sequence). CDR3 residues: CSAGPNEQFF. CDR3 in DNA: TGCAGTGCTGGACCCAATGAGCAGTTCTTC.

This clonotype was seen repeatedly, ten times or more. The rearrangement links TRBV5-1 to TRBJ2-3, with D possibly TRBD2 on 5 matching bases. The germline V and J ends were trimmed by 4 bases and 0 bases, with 15 bases remaining between them. CDR1 and CDR2 (germline): SGHRS, YFSETQ. This CDR3 is 16 amino acids long. The CDR3 DNA reads TGCGCCAGCAGCGCGAGTGGGCGGACTAGCACAGATACGCAGTATTTT. Translation gives CASSASGRTSTDTQYF. Drawing the rest from reference TRBV5-1 and TRBJ2-3, the complete variable domain is KAGVTQTPRYLIKTRGQQVTLSCSPISGHRSVSWYQQTPGQGLQFLFEYFSETQRNKGNFPGRFSGRQFSNSRSEMNVSTLELGDSALYLCASSASGRTSTDTQYFGPGTRLTVL.

This clonotype was detected ten times or more. The V gene is TRBV7-2, the J gene TRBJ2-4, with TRBD1 as a possible D gene (6 bases). V lost 2 bases, J lost 14 bases, and 13 bases lay in between. This CDR3 is 12 amino acids long. From germline, CDR1 is SGHTA and CDR2 FQGNSA. The CDR3 sequence: CASSLPWGPEYF. CDR3 coding DNA: TGTGCCAGCAGCTTACCCTGGGGGCCAGAGTACTTC. The whole variable domain, filled in from reference TRBV7-2 and TRBJ2-4, reads GAGVSQSPSNKVTEKGKDVELRCDPISGHTALYWYRQSLGQGLEFLIYFQGNSAPDKSGLPSDRFSAERTGGSVSTLTIQRTQQEDSAVYLCASSLPWGPEYFGAGTRLSVL.

This clonotype was seen repeatedly, ten times or more. The chain joins TRBV4-1 to TRBJ2-5; D is undetermined. V was pared by 0 bases and J by 0 bases, with 8 bases between. Germline CDR1 is MGHRA and CDR2 is YSYEKL. The CDR3 runs to 15 residues. CDR3: CASSQEVRYQETQYF. The CDR3 nucleotides are TGCGCCAGCAGCCAAGAGGTCAGGTACCAAGAGACCCAGTACTTC.

This clonotype was seen many times. The chain uses TRBV30 and TRBJ1-5; 7 bases align to TRBD1. CDR3 length equals 13 residues. Germline V gene lookup returns CDR1 GTSNPN and CDR2 SVGIG (reference sequence). Trimming cost V 2 bases and J 3 bases; bases outside gene matches: 1. The CDR3: CAWSQGVNQPQHF. In nucleotides, the CDR3 is TGTGCCTGGAGTCAGGGGGTCAATCAGCCCCAGCATTTT.

This clonotype was seen ten or more times. The chain carries TRBV19 and TRBJ1-5; TRBD1 aligns across 7 bases. The trim removed 10 bases at V and 0 bases at J, leaving 9 bases unmatched. The germline V gene has CDR1 LNHDA and CDR2 SQIVND (reference sequence). CDR3 length: 15 amino acids. CDR3 coding DNA: TGTGCCACTGGATGGGGGACAGCTAGCAATCAGCCCCAGCATTTT. This translates into CATGWGTASNQPQHF.

This clonotype was counted ten times or more. The V and J genes are TRBV28 and TRBJ2-5; the match to TRBD1 covers 10 bases. CDR1 and CDR2 from the germline V gene are MDHEN and SYDVKM. The CDR3 sequence is 17 residues long. V shed 4 bases and J 4 bases; nucleotides not matched to a gene: 12. The CDR3 reads CASSSTGTGVKRETQYF. The CDR3 nucleotides read TGTGCCAGCAGTTCAACCGGGACAGGGGTCAAGAGAGAGACCCAGTACTTC.

In this sample, this clonotype turned up many times. The V gene is TRBV11-3, the J gene TRBJ1-1, with D hard to call. The CDR3 is 13 residues long. Trimming pared 4 bases from V and 1 base from J, leaving 7 bases between. Looked up from germline, CDR1 is SGHNT and CDR2 is YENEEA. DNA for the CDR3: TGTGCCAGCAGCTATACACAGAACACTGAAGCTTTCTTT. This sequence encodes CASSYTQNTEAFF. The full variable domain, completed using reference TRBV11-3 and TRBJ1-1, is EAGVVQSPRYKIIEKKQPVAFWCNPISGHNTLYWYLQNLGQGPELLIRYENEEAVDDSQLPKDRFSAERLKGVDSTLKIQPAELGDSAVYLCASSYTQNTEAFFGQGTRLTVV.

This clonotype came up many times. The gene calls are TRBV28 and TRBJ1-4, with 7 nucleotides matching TRBD1. The length of the CDR3 is 13 residues. V gave up 3 bases and J gave up 7 bases; unmatched junction bases: 2. Germline assignment: CDR1 MDHEN and CDR2 SYDVKM. The CDR3 protein is CASSLNRGEKLFF. The CDR3 nucleotides read TGTGCCAGCAGTTTGAACAGGGGTGAAAAACTGTTTTTT.

The chain carries TRBV28 and TRBJ2-7; 15 bases agree with TRBD2. Unmatched junction bases numbered 10, after V lost 6 bases and J lost 4 bases. CDR1 is MDHEN and CDR2 is SYDVKM in the germline V gene. CDR3 length equals 17 residues. The CDR3 loop is CASSRGLAGGPRYEQYF. CDR3 DNA: TGTGCCAGCAGCCGAGGACTAGCGGGGGGGCCTCGGTACGAGCAGTACTTC.

This chain uses TRBV7-9 with TRBJ1-3, with D tentatively TRBD1 (5 bases). CDR1 is SEHNR, CDR2 FQNEAQ, per germline (reference sequence). Deletions cut 5 bases from V and 3 bases from J, with 17 bases between. The CDR3 runs to 16 residues. In DNA, the CDR3 is TGTGCCAGCAGCCCTGGCGGGGGAATGGGTGGAAACACCATATATTTT. Translating gives CASSPGGGMGGNTIYF.

This clonotype has at least ten counts. The chain employs TRBV6-1 and TRBJ2-7; D is possibly TRBD1 (6 bases). Looked up from germline, CDR1 is MNHNS and CDR2 is SASEGT. V lost 10 bases and J lost 3, with 19 bases in between. The CDR3 is 14 amino acids. CDR3 sequence reads: CANPGRGIYYEQYF. The CDR3 nucleotides are TGTGCCAACCCGGGTAGGGGGATTTACTACGAGCAGTACTTC.

This clonotype was counted only a few times. The chain recombines TRBV29-1 with TRBJ1-2; possible D gene TRBD1, 6 bases. Trimming took 3 bases from V and 2 from J, leaving 19 bases between them. Looked up from germline, CDR1 is SQVTM and CDR2 is ANQGSEA. The CDR3 is 16 residues long. CDR3 nucleotides: TGCAGCGTTGATCCGGCGGGACAAGAAAACAACTATGGCTACACCTTC. It is translated as CSVDPAGQENNYGYTF.

This clonotype was seen ten or more times. The chain uses TRBV5-5 and TRBJ2-1; the match to TRBD2 covers 16 bases. The CDR3 is 21 residues long. V gave up 3 bases and J gave up 4 bases; unmatched junction bases: 16. CDR1 and CDR2 (germline): SGHKS, YYEKEE (reference sequence). The CDR3 DNA reads as TGTGCCAGCAGCTGGAGGGGGTTTTTAGGGACTAGCGGGGGGGTTTACAATGAGCAGTTCTTC. Translated: CASSWRGFLGTSGGVYNEQFF.

The table lists this clonotype with a few counts. V usage is TRBV9 and J usage is TRBJ2-5; D is ambiguous. CDR3 length: 13 residues. CDR1 is SGDLS and CDR2 is YYNGEE in the germline V gene. Trimming took off 2 bases at V and 1 base at J, with 6 bases between the two ends. CDR3 sequence: CASSVNFQETQYF. DNA for the CDR3: TGTGCCAGCAGCGTCAATTTCCAAGAGACCCAGTACTTC.

The J gene is TRBJ2-7, the V gene TRBV5-1; 10 bases align to TRBD1. Germline-derived CDR1 and CDR2 are SGHRS and YFSETQ. Trimming cost V 2 bases and J 4 bases; bases outside gene matches: 12. The CDR3 totals 17 residues. CDR3 DNA sequence: TGCGCCAGCAGCTTTTCCTTTCCTAGGACAGGGGGGTACGAGCAGTACTTC. Its protein is CASSFSFPRTGGYEQYF.

The gene calls are TRBV6-5 and TRBJ1-3, with a tentative D call TRBD1 (5 bases). V was cut by 4 bases and J by 0 bases, with 19 bases left in between. Germline V gene sequence: CDR1 MNHEY, CDR2 SVGAGI. The CDR3 sequence is 18 residues long. DNA of the CDR3: TGTGCCAGCAGTTTCCCGGGCCCTGACAGTTACTCTGGAAACACCATATATTTT. Residues: CASSFPGPDSYSGNTIYF.

This clonotype was detected many times. V is TRBV30 and J is TRBJ2-5; D ambiguous. The germline V and J ends were trimmed by 2 bases and 5 bases, with 6 bases remaining between them. The CDR3 runs to 11 residues. Germline V gives CDR1 GTSNPN, CDR2 SVGIG (reference sequence). CDR3 region: CAWSYSETQYF. The CDR3 coding sequence is TGTGCCTGGAGTTATTCTGAGACCCAGTACTTC.

This clonotype has ten or more counts. The V and J genes are TRBV11-3 and TRBJ2-5, with 8 bases that match TRBD2. V dropped 5 bases and J dropped 3; count of bases not matched to a gene: 2. The V gene's germline CDR1 is SGHNT and CDR2 YENEEA. The CDR3 runs 13 residues. CDR3 DNA sequence: TGTGCCAGCAGCGACGGGGGGGAAGAGACCCAGTACTTC. It yields the protein CASSDGGEETQYF.

This clonotype showed up many times. This chain connects TRBV11-2 to TRBJ2-7; D call uncertain. With 0 bases removed from V and 7 bases from J, the gap between germline ends came to 7 bases. CDR1 and CDR2 (germline): SGHAT, FQNNGV. CDR3 length: 12 residues. The chain's CDR3 is CASSLDSQEQYF. In DNA, the CDR3 is TGTGCCAGCAGCTTAGATTCCCAGGAGCAGTACTTC.

This clonotype appeared many times. The chain joins TRBV7-2 to TRBJ2-1; possible D gene TRBD1, 5 bases. The V end was cut by 6 bases, the J end by 0 bases, with 15 bases between. The CDR3 is 16 residues long. CDR1 and CDR2 from the germline V gene are SGHTA and FQGNSA. The CDR3 nucleotides are TGTGCCAGCAGGAATGGACGGACATACTCCTACAATGAGCAGTTCTTC. Translated, it gives CASRNGRTYSYNEQFF.

This clonotype was counted at least ten times. The rearrangement links TRBV13 to TRBJ1-5; unclear D gene. V was cut by 0 bases and J by 6 bases, with 3 bases left in between. The CDR3 runs to 12 residues. In germline, CDR1 is PRHDT, CDR2 FYEKMQ (reference sequence). The CDR3 coding sequence is TGTGCCAGCAGCTTAGGCCCTCAGCCCCAGCATTTT. Protein product: CASSLGPQPQHF.

The genes are TRBV4-1 and TRBJ1-5; D remains ambiguous. This CDR3 region has 15 residues. Trimming took 0 bases from V and 1 from J, leaving 7 bases between them. Germline lookup yields CDR1 MGHRA and CDR2 YSYEKL. The CDR3 loop reads CASSQEFGSNQPQHF. The CDR3 nucleotides are TGCGCCAGCAGCCAAGAATTTGGGAGCAATCAGCCCCAGCATTTT.

This clonotype was observed at least ten times. Written as DNA, the CDR3 is TGTGCCAGCTCAGGGTCCCGAAACACTGAAGCTTTCTTT. Translated, it gives CASSGSRNTEAFF. The chain carries TRBV2 and TRBJ1-1; tentatively, D is TRBD1 (5 bases). Germline CDR1 SNHLY, CDR2 FYNNEI. The CDR3 has 13 residues. V was shortened by 8 bases and J by 2 bases, with 12 bases between the two germline ends. Combining the CDR3 with reference TRBV2 and TRBJ1-1 gives the whole variable domain EPEVTQTPSHQVTQMGQEVILRCVPISNHLYFYWYRQILGQKVEFLVSFYNNEISEKSEIFDDQFSVERPDGSNFTLKIRSTKLEDSAMYFCASSGSRNTEAFFGQGTRLTVV.

This clonotype appeared many times. The V and J genes are TRBV7-9 and TRBJ1-4, with D perhaps matching TRBD1 (5 bases). The CDR3 runs 16 residues. The V gene's germline CDR1 is SEHNR and CDR2 FQNEAQ (reference sequence). Trimming removed 5 bases at V and 3 bases at J, with 16 bases between. The CDR3 sequence: CASSGWVGAPNEKLFF. CDR3 sequence (DNA): TGTGCCAGCAGCGGATGGGTAGGGGCCCCTAATGAAAAACTGTTTTTT.

As regards this clonotype: A read error is possible here, since a much larger clone lies one base away. The conserved phenylalanine or tryptophan normally closing the CDR3 is absent here, so this likely arose from a read error. The rearrangement links TRBV7-2 to TRBJ2-1; 10 nucleotides line up with TRBD1. This CDR3 has 17 amino acids. CDR1 is SGHTA and CDR2 is FQGNSA in the germline V gene. With 5 bases clipped from V and 5 bases from J, the junction kept 12 bases outside the gene matches. For the CDR3, the DNA is TGTGCCAGCAGCCTGGATGTAGGGACAGGGGTAAACAATGAGCAGTTCCTC. It codes for CASSLDVGTGVNNEQFL.

This clonotype was detected a few times. The chain is built from TRBV5-8 and TRBJ2-1; 7 nucleotides agree with TRBD1. Trimming cost V 6 bases and J 2 bases; bases outside gene matches: 8. Per the germline V gene, CDR1 is SGHTS and CDR2 is YDEGEE. CDR3 length: 15 residues. CDR3 coding DNA: TGTGCCAGCACCTTTCCGGGACAGCCCTACAATGAGCAGTTCTTC. It is translated as CASTFPGQPYNEQFF. The full variable domain, in which reference TRBV5-8 and TRBJ2-1 provide the parts outside the CDR3, is EAGVTQSPTHLIKTRGQQATLRCSPISGHTSVYWYQQALGLGLQFLLWYDEGEERNRGNFPPRFSGRQFPNYSSELNVNALELEDSALYLCASTFPGQPYNEQFFGPGTRLTVL.

This clonotype has just a few counts. The chain couples TRBV6-1 to TRBJ2-2; TRBD2 matches 9 bases. The germline gives CDR1 MNHNS, CDR2 SASEGT. Trimming at V came to 6 bases and at J to 5 bases, leaving 10 bases not matched to a gene. The CDR3 runs to 16 residues. The CDR3 reads CASRAWAGGSTGELFF. Written as DNA, the CDR3 is TGTGCCAGCAGGGCTTGGGCGGGGGGGAGTACCGGGGAGCTGTTTTTT.

This clonotype was found many times. The rearrangement joins TRBV7-6 to TRBJ2-5; D is tentatively TRBD1 or TRBD2 (5 bases each). Per germline, CDR1 SGHVS and CDR2 FNYEAQ. V was trimmed by 5 bases and J by 5 bases, leaving 18 bases between them. The CDR3 loop spans 15 amino acids. CDR3 protein: CASSGDPSAMETQYF. The CDR3 DNA reads as TGTGCCAGCAGCGGGGACCCCTCTGCAATGGAGACCCAGTACTTC.